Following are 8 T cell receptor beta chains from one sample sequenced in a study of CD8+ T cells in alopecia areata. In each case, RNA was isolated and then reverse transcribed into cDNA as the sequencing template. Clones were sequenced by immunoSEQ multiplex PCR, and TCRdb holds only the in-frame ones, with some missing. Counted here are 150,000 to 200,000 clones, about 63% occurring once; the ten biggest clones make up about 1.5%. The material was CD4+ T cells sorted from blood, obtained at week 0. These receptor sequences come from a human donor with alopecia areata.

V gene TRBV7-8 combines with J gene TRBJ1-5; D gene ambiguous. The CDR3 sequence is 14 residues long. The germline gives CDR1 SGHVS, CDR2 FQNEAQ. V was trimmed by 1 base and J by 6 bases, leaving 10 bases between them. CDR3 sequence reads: CASSLGGGGQPQHF. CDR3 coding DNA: TGTGCCAGCAGCTTAGGGGGAGGCGGTCAGCCCCAGCATTTT.

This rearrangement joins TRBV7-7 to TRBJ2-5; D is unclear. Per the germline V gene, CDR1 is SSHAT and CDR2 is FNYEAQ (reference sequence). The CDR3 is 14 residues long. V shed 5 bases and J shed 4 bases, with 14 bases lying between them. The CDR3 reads CASSPVFERETQYF. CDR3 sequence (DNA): TGTGCCAGCAGCCCGGTCTTTGAGAGAGAGACCCAGTACTTC.

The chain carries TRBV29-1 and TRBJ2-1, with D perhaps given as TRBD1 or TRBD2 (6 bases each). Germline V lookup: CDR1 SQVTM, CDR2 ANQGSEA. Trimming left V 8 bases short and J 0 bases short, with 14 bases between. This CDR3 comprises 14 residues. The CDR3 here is CSILGGSSYNEQFF. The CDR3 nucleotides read TGCAGCATCCTCGGGGGCTCCTCCTACAATGAGCAGTTCTTC.

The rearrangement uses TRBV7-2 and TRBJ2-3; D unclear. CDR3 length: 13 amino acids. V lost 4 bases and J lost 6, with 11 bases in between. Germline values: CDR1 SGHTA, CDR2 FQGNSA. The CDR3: CASSSTREDTQYF. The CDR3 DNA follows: TGTGCCAGCAGCTCGACCCGAGAGGATACGCAGTATTTT.

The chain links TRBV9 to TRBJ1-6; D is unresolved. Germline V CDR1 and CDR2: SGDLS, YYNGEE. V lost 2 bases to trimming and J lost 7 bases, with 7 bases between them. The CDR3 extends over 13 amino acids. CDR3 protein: CASSVSPNSPLHF. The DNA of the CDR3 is TGTGCCAGCAGCGTCTCTCCAAATTCACCCCTCCACTTT.

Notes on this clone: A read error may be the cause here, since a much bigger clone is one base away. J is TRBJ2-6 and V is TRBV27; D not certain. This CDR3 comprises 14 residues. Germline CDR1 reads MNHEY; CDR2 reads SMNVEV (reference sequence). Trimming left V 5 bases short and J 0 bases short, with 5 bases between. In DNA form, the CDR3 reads TGTGCCAGCAGTCCCCTCTCTGGGGCCAACGTCCTGACTTTC. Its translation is CASSPLSGANVLTF.

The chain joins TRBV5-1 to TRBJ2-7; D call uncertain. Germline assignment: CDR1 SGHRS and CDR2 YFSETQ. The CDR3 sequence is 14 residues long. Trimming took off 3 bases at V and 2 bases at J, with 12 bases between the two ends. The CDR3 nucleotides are TGCGCCAGCAGCTCCCTGACTGCTACCTACGAGCAGTACTTC. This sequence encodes CASSSLTATYEQYF.

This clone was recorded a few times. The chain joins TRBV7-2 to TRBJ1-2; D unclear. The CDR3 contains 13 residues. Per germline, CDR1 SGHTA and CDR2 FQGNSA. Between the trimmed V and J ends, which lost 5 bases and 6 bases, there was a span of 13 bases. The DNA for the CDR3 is TGTGCCAGCAGCCCGGACGGTGCTCATGGCTACACCTTC. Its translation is CASSPDGAHGYTF.